This entry features one TCR beta chain sequence. Germline and junction disagree at one end, which may indicate a read error. CDR3 length: 15 amino acids. Per the germline V gene, CDR1 is SGHRS and CDR2 is YFSETQ. The sample belongs to a study of blood T cell repertoires in COVID-19. Study as a whole: Donors in the United States, Italy and Spain gave samples during acute or convalescent COVID-19.

Original analysis: Amplification with reference gene primers provided the estimates of nucleated cell counts. Sequencing was performed with immunoSEQ multiplex PCR; in TCRdb, only in-frame clones are kept and a portion is missing. The D gene and trimming were derived from the DNA, and the V and J assignments and clone size from that table. Of 85,000 to 100,000 clones listed, 79% are singletons. Sequencing used peripheral blood. The chain has TRBV5-1 and TRBJ2-7; TRBD2 matches 10 bases. This clonotype was sampled from a woman at least 80 years old with active or convalescent COVID-19. The CDR3 loop reads CASSLESGRALEQYF. CDR3 sequence (DNA): TGTGCCAGCAGCTTGGAAAGCGGGAGGGCTCTCGAGCAGTACTTC.